This TCR beta chain was observed in a study of blood T cell repertoires in COVID-19. Study information: Acute-phase and convalescent COVID-19 samples originated in the United States, Italy and Spain. T cells, B-cell-depleted T cells, or PBMCs supplied cDNA or gDNA.

This clone is a singleton in its sample. Source study methods: For nucleated cells, counts were estimated from reference gene primer amplification. Profiled with immunoSEQ multiplex PCR; TCRdb holds only in-frame clones, not every one. That table furnishes V, J and clone size, whereas the DNA furnished D and trimming. This sample has approximately 210,000 clones; about 90% occur once, and the top ten carry under 1.5%. CDR3 length: 14 residues. Germline V gene lookup returns CDR1 SNHLY and CDR2 FYNNEI. Losses at the gene ends were 2 bases for V and 6 bases for J; bases not matched to a gene: 6. The clonotype comes from a man aged 25-45 years with acute or convalescent COVID-19. The chain combines TRBV2 with TRBJ1-2, with 7 bases identical to TRBD1. The sample consisted of peripheral blood. Written as DNA, the CDR3 is TGTGCCAGCAGTGAATTTAAGGGGGCCAATGGCTACACCTTC. Protein sequence: CASSEFKGANGYTF.